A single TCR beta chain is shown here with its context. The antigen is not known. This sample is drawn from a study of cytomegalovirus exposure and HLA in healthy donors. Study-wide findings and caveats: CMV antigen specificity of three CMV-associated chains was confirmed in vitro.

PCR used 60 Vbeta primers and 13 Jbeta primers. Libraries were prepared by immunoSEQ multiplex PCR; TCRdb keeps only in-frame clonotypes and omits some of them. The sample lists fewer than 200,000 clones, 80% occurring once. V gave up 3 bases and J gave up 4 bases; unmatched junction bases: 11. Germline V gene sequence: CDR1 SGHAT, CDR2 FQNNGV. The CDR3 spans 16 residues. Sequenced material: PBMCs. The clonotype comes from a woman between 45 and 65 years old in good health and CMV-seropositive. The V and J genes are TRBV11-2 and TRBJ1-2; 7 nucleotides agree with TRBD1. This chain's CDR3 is CASSFDSGTVSYGYTF. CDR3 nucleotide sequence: TGTGCCAGCAGCTTCGATTCCGGGACAGTGAGCTATGGCTACACCTTC.